This T cell receptor (beta chain) was sequenced in a study of T cell responses to AZD1222 COVID-19 vaccine. The CDR3 sequence is 16 residues long. J gave up 3 bases and V 0 bases, and 7 bases lay outside the gene matches. The germline V gene has CDR1 SGDLS and CDR2 YYNGEE. Measured with immunoSEQ multiplex PCR; TCRdb has only the in-frame clones, and not every one. The sample lists roughly 120,000 clones; about nine tenths were seen once. As concerns this clone: What it binds is unknown.

Overall study results and limits: Females made up more of the donors, who were largely white British, and clonal diversity may have come out too low. Researchers report vaccine-associated CD4 TCRs spanning spike, with dominance at 160-218 and 743-854.

The source material was peripheral blood, sampled on day 0 of AZD1222 vaccination. The chain links TRBV9 to TRBJ2-7; 9 nucleotides match TRBD2. The clonotype comes from an adult in good health. This chain's CDR3 is CASSVGDRREGYEQYF. CDR3 sequence (DNA): TGTGCCAGCAGCGTAGGCGACCGGCGGGAGGGCTACGAGCAGTACTTC.